The 8 T cell receptor beta chains below all came from one sample that was sequenced in a study of T cells in Graves' hyperthyroidism and ophthalmopathy. Amplification of TCR beta CDR3 regions was performed using RNA transcripts as template. First-round RT-PCR targeting the TCR CDR3 was performed with the HTBI primer set. TCRdb fed the multiplex PCR reads into MiXCR, producing one record per CDR3 protein. The sample consists of 300,000 to 500,000 distinct CDR3 sequences, over 13% of them appearing once. The source material was blood. These receptors were collected from a man in his fifties or sixties with Graves' ophthalmopathy.

The rearrangement joins TRBV9 to TRBJ1-2; 7 nucleotides match TRBD1. The germline CDR1 and CDR2 sequences are SGDLS and YYNGEE. J lost 0 bases, V lost 0 bases, and 2 bases had no gene match. This CDR3 region has 15 residues. The CDR3 DNA reads as TGTGCCAGCAGCGTAGAGGACAGGCCTAACTATGGCTACACCTTC. Translation: CASSVEDRPNYGYTF.

This clonotype has ten or more counts. The chain links TRBV7-9 to TRBJ2-7, with 8 bases identical to TRBD2. V was clipped by 4 bases and J by 3 bases; unmatched bases: 14. The CDR3 totals 17 residues. CDR1 and CDR2 from the germline V gene are SEHNR and FQNEAQ (reference sequence). The CDR3 DNA reads as TGTGCCAGCAGCTCCAGTACCGGGAGGGTCAATGTCTACGAGCAGTACTTC. This gives the protein CASSSSTGRVNVYEQYF. Drawing the rest from reference TRBV7-9 and TRBJ2-7, the complete variable domain is DTGVSQNPRHKITKRGQNVTFRCDPISEHNRLYWYRQTLGQGPEFLTYFQNEAQLEKSRLLSDRFSAERPKGSFSTLEIQRTEQGDSAMYLCASSSSTGRVNVYEQYFGPGTRLTVT.

This clonotype came up many times. The chain uses TRBV12-3 or TRBV12-4 and TRBJ1-4, with 7 positions matching TRBD1. The length of the CDR3 is 14 residues. V lost 3 bases to trimming and J lost 4 bases; unmatched junction nucleotides: 2. CDR3 loop: CASSFWDSNEKLFF. Written as DNA, the CDR3 is TGTGCCAGCAGTTTTTGGGACAGTAATGAAAAACTGTTTTTT.

V and J are TRBV20-1 and TRBJ2-2, with 13 bases aligning to TRBD2. Germline V gene data show CDR1 as DFQATT and CDR2 as SNEGSKA (reference sequence). The J segment lost 2 bases and the V segment lost 6 bases, leaving 6 bases of the junction unmatched. The CDR3 contains 16 residues. CDR3 sequence reads: CSAQGTSGINTGELFF. In DNA, the CDR3 is TGCAGTGCCCAGGGGACTAGCGGGATTAACACCGGGGAGCTGTTTTTT.

In its sample, this clonotype was seen many times. The chain uses TRBV3-1 and TRBJ2-7; 8 bases are a match to TRBD2. V lost 0 bases, J lost 6 bases, and 7 bases stayed unmatched. This CDR3 spans 15 amino acids. Per the germline V gene, CDR1 is LGHDT and CDR2 is YNNKEL (reference sequence). The CDR3 nucleotides are TGTGCCAGCAGCCAAGAAGGAGCGGGAGCACCCGAGCAGTACTTC. This gives the protein CASSQEGAGAPEQYF.

The table lists this clonotype with many counts. The DNA of the CDR3 is TGTGCCAGCAGTGACCGACGTAGGGGCAGGGGGCAACGAAACATTCAGTACTTC. Amino acids: CASSDRRRGRGQRNIQYF. The chain combines TRBV2 with TRBJ2-4, with TRBD1 matching over 8 bases. Trimming took 3 bases from V and 6 from J; bases not matched to a gene: 16. The CDR3 contains 18 residues. CDR1 is SNHLY, CDR2 FYNNEI, per germline.

The gene calls are TRBV6-6 and TRBJ2-3, with a tentative D call TRBD1 (5 bases). Germline CDR1 is MNHNY and CDR2 is SVGAGI (reference sequence). The CDR3 loop spans 14 amino acids. The V end lost 0 bases, the J end lost 2 bases, and 6 bases lay between the germline ends. CDR3 amino acids: CASSYSTATDTQYF. CDR3 DNA: TGTGCCAGCAGTTACTCGACAGCCACAGATACGCAGTATTTT.

The chain recombines TRBV5-1 with TRBJ1-6, with a possible D match to TRBD1 (5 bases). Trimming took 3 bases from V and 0 from J, leaving 19 bases between them. The CDR3 has 19 amino acids. Germline CDR1 and CDR2: SGHRS and YFSETQ. CDR3 sequence reads: CASSSTGAPRGSYNSPLHF. CDR3 bases: TGCGCCAGCAGCTCAACCGGGGCCCCGAGGGGCTCCTATAATTCACCCCTCCACTTT.